One sample yielded the 27 T cell receptor beta chains listed below, sequenced in a study of response to subunit inactivated influenza vaccine. TCRdb reprocessed the RT-PCR reads with MiXCR, giving one entry per CDR3 protein. The data contain about 540,000 distinct CDR3 sequences, under 30% of them seen just once; the ten biggest clones take up 2.5% to 3%. These data were also filed under a second study, of T cells expressing NK-cell markers. This second study notes: A 5'RACE template switching approach incorporating UMIs was used to make TCR beta cDNA.

Sequences were derived from CD4+ T cells sorted from PBMCs, sampled roughly 12 days after vaccination. The receptors stem from a man in his fifties who received an inactivated influenza vaccine.

This clonotype was seen a few times. This chain connects TRBV12-3 or TRBV12-4 to TRBJ2-7, with a tentative D call TRBD2 (6 bases). Trimming removed 2 bases at V and 4 bases at J, with 24 bases between. The CDR3 loop spans 18 amino acids. The CDR3 loop reads CASSLRALMDRGTYEQYF. As DNA, the CDR3 is TGTGCCAGCAGTTTACGCGCCCTTATGGATCGAGGGACTTACGAGCAGTACTTC.

The table lists this clonotype with many counts. The chain couples TRBV27 to TRBJ2-3; 7 bases match TRBD2. CDR3 length: 12 residues. V was pared by 9 bases and J by 14 bases, with 14 bases of the junction left unmatched. Germline values: CDR1 MNHEY, CDR2 SMNVEV (reference sequence). The CDR3, as DNA: TGTGCCAGTTCGCATCCGGGACGGGAGGCGTATTTT. It encodes CASSHPGREAYF.

The chain carries TRBV4-2 and TRBJ2-7; TRBD2 matches 10 bases. Germline CDR1 LGHNA, CDR2 YNFKEQ. This CDR3 has 16 residues. Unmatched junction bases numbered 6, after V lost 1 base and J lost 3 bases. In DNA form, the CDR3 reads TGTGCCAGCAGCCAAGGCCCACTAGCGGGACTCTACGAGCAGTACTTC. This encodes CASSQGPLAGLYEQYF.

V usage is TRBV5-1 and J usage is TRBJ2-1; 10 nucleotides line up with TRBD2. The CDR3 extends over 18 amino acids. Germline lookup yields CDR1 SGHRS and CDR2 YFSETQ. V shed 4 bases, J shed 8 bases, and the junction held 18 bases outside the gene matches. For the CDR3, the DNA is TGCGCCAGCAGCCCCGGACCTAGCGGGAGCCCTCAAGGGTATGAGCAGTTCTTC. Translating gives CASSPGPSGSPQGYEQFF. The full variable domain, completed using reference TRBV5-1 and TRBJ2-1, is KAGVTQTPRYLIKTRGQQVTLSCSPISGHRSVSWYQQTPGQGLQFLFEYFSETQRNKGNFPGRFSGRQFSNSRSEMNVSTLELGDSALYLCASSPGPSGSPQGYEQFFGPGTRLTVL.

This clonotype was recorded a few times. The chain couples TRBV12-3 or TRBV12-4 to TRBJ2-7, with D uncertain. Trimming pared 5 bases from V and 2 bases from J, leaving 7 bases between. The CDR3 totals 12 residues. The DNA for the CDR3 is TGTGCCAGCAGTCCTATAGCCTACGAGCAGTACTTC. It codes for CASSPIAYEQYF.

The J gene is TRBJ1-6, the V gene TRBV6-2 or TRBV6-3, with 10 bases fitting TRBD1. The trim removed 6 bases at V and 6 bases at J, leaving 5 bases unmatched. Germline V gene data show CDR1 as MNHEY and CDR2 as SVGEGT. The CDR3 consists of 15 residues. The CDR3 DNA is TGTGCCAGCAGAAGACAGGGGGCTACTAATTCACCCCTCCACTTT. Its translation: CASRRQGATNSPLHF.

The chain joins TRBV10-3 to TRBJ2-5; TRBD2 aligns across 11 bases. V lost 10 bases, J lost 4 bases, and 5 bases stayed unmatched. Germline CDR1 ENHRY, CDR2 SYGVKD. The CDR3 contains 13 residues. CDR3 protein: CATLAGGRETQYF. As DNA, the CDR3 is TGTGCCACTCTAGCGGGAGGACGAGAGACCCAGTACTTC.

The genes are TRBV29-1 and TRBJ2-7; the match to TRBD2 covers 8 bases. Germline assignment: CDR1 SQVTM and CDR2 ANQGSEA. CDR3 length: 15 residues. V was pared by 4 bases and J by 5 bases, with 13 bases of the junction left unmatched. The CDR3 coding sequence is TGCAGCGTTGCCCGTGGGCGTAGCGGGACTGACGAGCAGTACTTC. This translates into CSVARGRSGTDEQYF.

The chain uses TRBV9 and TRBJ2-3, with unresolved D. Trimming stripped 0 bases from V and 3 bases from J, with 5 bases between. Germline V gene sequence: CDR1 SGDLS, CDR2 YYNGEE. CDR3 length equals 13 residues. In DNA form, the CDR3 reads TGTGCCAGCAGCGTAGTAAGTACAGATACGCAGTATTTT. This codes for CASSVVSTDTQYF. Variable domain in full (rest from reference TRBV9 and TRBJ2-3): DSGVTQTPKHLITATGQRVTLRCSPRSGDLSVYWYQQSLDQGLQFLIQYYNGEERAKGNILERFSAQQFPDLHSELNLSSLELGDSALYFCASSVVSTDTQYFGPGTRLTVL.

This chain links TRBV7-6 with TRBJ2-2; TRBD2 might be the D (6 bases). There are 16 residues in the CDR3. Germline V gene data show CDR1 as SGHVS and CDR2 as FNYEAQ. Trimming took off 2 bases at V and 6 bases at J, with 16 bases between the two ends. DNA for the CDR3: TGTGCCAGCAGCTTAATAGAGCCCGGGACTCCCGGGGAGCTGTTTTTT. Its protein product is CASSLIEPGTPGELFF. The variable domain in full, completed from reference TRBV7-6 and TRBJ2-2, reads GAGVSQSPRYKVTKRGQDVALRCDPISGHVSLYWYRQALGQGPEFLTYFNYEAQQDKSGLPNDRFSAERPEGSISTLTIQRTEQRDSAMYRCASSLIEPGTPGELFFGEGSRLTVL.

The chain employs TRBV4-2 and TRBJ1-6; 9 nucleotides align to TRBD1. CDR1 is LGHNA and CDR2 is YNFKEQ in the germline V gene. The CDR3 totals 15 residues. V trimming: 4 bases; J trimming: 7 bases; junction bases outside the gene matches: 5. CDR3 bases: TGTGCCAGCAGCCCCCGGGACAGGGACAATTCACCCCTCCACTTT. Its protein is CASSPRDRDNSPLHF.

This clonotype was recorded a few times. The rearrangement links TRBV5-1 to TRBJ2-7; TRBD1 is a possible D gene (6 bases). V was shortened by 1 base and J by 6 bases, with 14 bases between the two germline ends. Germline V CDR1 and CDR2: SGHRS, YFSETQ. The CDR3 has 14 residues. The CDR3 DNA follows: TGCGCCAGCAGCTTGCCGTCAGGGGCCGGCGAGCAGTACTTC. This sequence encodes CASSLPSGAGEQYF.

This clonotype was observed a few times. This chain connects TRBV7-2 to TRBJ2-2; D call uncertain. The germline CDR1 and CDR2 sequences are SGHTA and FQGNSA. The CDR3 length is 15 residues. Trimming shortened V by 4 bases and J by 6 bases, and 15 bases separated the two germline ends. CDR3 sequence reads: CASSSMGINSGELFF. CDR3 sequence (DNA): TGTGCCAGCAGCTCCATGGGGATTAATTCCGGGGAGCTGTTTTTT.

About this clonotype itself: One junction end does not reproduce the germline sequence, and a read error may be involved. V and J are TRBV6-2 or TRBV6-3 and TRBJ2-7; 9 bases fit TRBD2. The CDR3 runs to 15 residues. From germline, CDR1 is MNHEY and CDR2 SVGEGT. CDR3 region: CASKRLAGSSYEPYF. In nucleotides, the CDR3 is TGTGCCAGCAAGAGGCTAGCGGGATCCTCCTACGAGCCGTACTTC.

This clonotype was found a few times. The chain combines TRBV12-3 or TRBV12-4 with TRBJ2-3; the D is unclear. V dropped 6 bases and J dropped 2 bases, with 15 bases sitting between them. The CDR3 has 15 amino acids. The CDR3 DNA sequence: TGTGCCAGCAGCCCGAGACGGACCGACACAGATACGCAGTATTTT. Its translation: CASSPRRTDTDTQYF.

This chain joins TRBV20-1 and TRBJ2-3, with D possibly being TRBD1 (6 bases). The CDR3 is 13 amino acids. Per germline, CDR1 DFQATT and CDR2 SNEGSKA (reference sequence). The V end lost 6 bases, the J end lost 2 bases, and 12 bases lay between the germline ends. This chain's CDR3 is CSAQDRITDTQYF. The CDR3 region has the DNA TGCAGTGCACAAGACAGGATCACAGATACGCAGTATTTT.

The V call is TRBV6-6, the J call TRBJ2-1; D unclear. Germline CDR1 and CDR2: MNHNY and SVGAGI (reference sequence). V was pared by 7 bases and J by 2 bases, with 15 bases between. The CDR3 runs to 15 residues. CDR3 protein: CASNPTPPAYNEQFF. The CDR3 DNA reads TGTGCCAGCAACCCAACCCCTCCAGCCTACAATGAGCAGTTCTTC.

There are a few counts of this clonotype. The chain carries TRBV6-1 and TRBJ2-7; perhaps TRBD2 as D (6 bases). V shed 5 bases and J shed 2 bases, with 19 bases lying between them. Germline-derived CDR1 and CDR2 are MNHNS and SASEGT. This CDR3 is built from 16 residues. The CDR3 sequence is CASSPQGLARTYEQYF. DNA for the CDR3: TGTGCCAGCAGTCCCCAGGGACTCGCGAGAACCTACGAGCAGTACTTC.

The CDR3 nucleotides are TGTGCCAGCAGTCGGACTAGCGGAAGTTGGACCCACAATGAGCAGTTCTTC. It specifies CASSRTSGSWTHNEQFF. J is TRBJ2-1 and V is TRBV6-1; TRBD2 matches 10 bases. Per germline, CDR1 MNHNS and CDR2 SASEGT. J gave up 5 bases and V 5 bases, and 12 bases lay outside the gene matches. The length of the CDR3 is 17 residues.

The gene calls are TRBV24-1 and TRBJ2-7, with 7 bases identical to TRBD1. Trimming at V came to 2 bases and at J to 6 bases, leaving 6 bases not matched to a gene. The CDR3 consists of 14 residues. Germline V gene sequence: CDR1 KGHDR, CDR2 SFDVKD. The CDR3 is CATSDSGGQFEQYF. The CDR3 coding sequence is TGTGCCACCAGTGATTCAGGGGGACAGTTCGAGCAGTACTTC.

This clonotype was detected only a few times. The gene calls are TRBV29-1 and TRBJ1-4; the D is unclear. Germline CDR1 SQVTM, CDR2 ANQGSEA. The CDR3 is 13 residues long. The V gene lost 6 bases and the J gene lost 3 bases, with 11 bases spanning the gap. The CDR3 spells CSVGGRSNEKLFF. For the CDR3, the DNA is TGCAGCGTAGGAGGGAGGTCTAATGAAAAACTGTTTTTT.

This sequence joins TRBV5-1 and TRBJ2-1; unclear D gene. V lost 4 bases and J 6 bases, leaving 14 bases between the germline ends. Germline V gene lookup returns CDR1 SGHRS and CDR2 YFSETQ. This CDR3 is 14 amino acids long. The CDR3 region is CASSPLDAGNEQFF. The DNA of the CDR3 is TGCGCCAGCAGCCCCCTGGACGCAGGCAATGAGCAGTTCTTC.

This chain uses TRBV28 with TRBJ1-6; D may be TRBD1 (6 bases). V was cut by 6 bases and J by 0 bases, with 12 bases left in between. The CDR3 is 16 amino acids. Germline lookup yields CDR1 MDHEN and CDR2 SYDVKM. The CDR3: CASRPQGFSYNSPLHF. DNA of the CDR3: TGTGCCAGCAGACCCCAGGGGTTCTCCTATAATTCACCCCTCCACTTT.

This chain connects TRBV10-3 to TRBJ1-1; 8 nucleotides match TRBD1. V gave up 6 bases and J gave up 4 bases; unmatched junction bases: 10. Looked up from germline, CDR1 is ENHRY and CDR2 is SYGVKD. The length of the CDR3 is 15 residues. This chain's CDR3 is CAISEPGQAGTEAFF. DNA of the CDR3: TGTGCCATCAGCGAACCGGGACAGGCGGGCACTGAAGCTTTCTTT.

This clonotype came up a few times. The chain joins TRBV12-3 or TRBV12-4 to TRBJ2-2; the D is unclear. The CDR3 consists of 14 residues. The V end was cut by 7 bases, the J end by 6 bases, with 15 bases between. CDR3 DNA sequence: TGTGCCAGCATCCTACAAGTGCCCCCCGGGGAGCTGTTTTTT. Translated, it gives CASILQVPPGELFF.

The genes are TRBV2 and TRBJ2-6; D is undetermined. The germline V gene has CDR1 SNHLY and CDR2 FYNNEI. V was pared by 0 bases and J by 4 bases, with 19 bases between. The CDR3 totals 19 residues. DNA of the CDR3: TGTGCCAGCAGTGAAGCCGGCGCAGTTCCCCTTCGGGGGGCCAACGTCCTGACTTTC. Its protein is CASSEAGAVPLRGANVLTF.

This clonotype was observed many times. The V call is TRBV12-3 or TRBV12-4, the J call TRBJ1-1; unclear D gene. The CDR3 spans 14 residues. Trimming took 3 bases from V and 4 from J, leaving 12 bases between them. The CDR3 spells CASSFRGASTEAFF. The CDR3 DNA follows: TGTGCCAGCAGTTTTCGGGGAGCTTCCACTGAAGCTTTCTTT.